These 12 T cell receptor beta chains were all obtained from the same sample, sequenced in a study of blood T cell repertoires in COVID-19 (dated by TCRdb to the early 2020s). The library relied on the immunoSEQ multiplex PCR assay. Sourced from immuneACCESS, this table was stored by TCRdb with only in-frame sequences that have V and J called. A share of the clones is absent; for the studies checked, an unresolved V gene accounts for under half, and the remainder has no known explanation. The sample table lists roughly 72,000 clones, 88% of them with a count of one. The top ten clonotypes cover approximately 45% of the sample. The sequenced sample consisted of peripheral blood. These receptors all come from a human donor in a cohort sampled during active COVID-19.

This rearrangement joins TRBV30 to TRBJ1-6; D is unclear. The CDR3 sequence is 13 residues long. V was cut by 2 bases and J by 7 bases, with 9 bases left in between. Germline loops: CDR1 GTSNPN, CDR2 SVGIG (reference sequence). In nucleotides, the CDR3 is TGTGCCTGGAGTCCGAACGGGAATTCACCCCTCCACTTT. It codes for CAWSPNGNSPLHF.

The chain combines TRBV18 with TRBJ2-5, with 7 positions matching TRBD1. V was clipped by 1 base and J by 1 base; unmatched bases: 3. CDR3 length: 15 amino acids. The germline CDR1 and CDR2 sequences are KGHSH and LQKENI. CDR3 sequence reads: CASSPQGAVQETQYF. In DNA form, the CDR3 reads TGTGCCAGCTCACCACAGGGGGCGGTCCAAGAGACCCAGTACTTC.

In its sample, this clone was seen once. V usage is TRBV5-1 and J usage is TRBJ1-2; the match to TRBD1 covers 11 bases. The V and J ends lost 4 bases and 3 bases, in that order; junction bases with no gene match: 11. The CDR3 has 17 residues. Germline lookup yields CDR1 SGHRS and CDR2 YFSETQ. CDR3 region: CASSQGTGGPLHYGYTF. The CDR3 DNA reads as TGCGCCAGCAGCCAAGGGACAGGGGGACCGTTACACTATGGCTACACCTTC.

The gene calls are TRBV9 and TRBJ2-5, with 11 positions matching TRBD1. The junction had 5 bases not matched to a gene; V was cut back by 3 bases and J by 1 base. Germline V gene data show CDR1 as SGDLS and CDR2 as YYNGEE. CDR3 size: 16 residues. For the CDR3, the DNA is TGTGCCAGCAGCGCGAGGGACAGGGGGGGCCAAGAGACCCAGTACTTC. It yields the protein CASSARDRGGQETQYF. Drawing the rest from reference TRBV9 and TRBJ2-5, the complete variable domain is DSGVTQTPKHLITATGQRVTLRCSPRSGDLSVYWYQQSLDQGLQFLIQYYNGEERAKGNILERFSAQQFPDLHSELNLSSLELGDSALYFCASSARDRGGQETQYFGPGTRLLVL.

The V gene is TRBV6-5, the J gene TRBJ2-2, with 8 bases matching TRBD1. With 2 bases clipped from V and 3 bases from J, the junction kept 2 bases outside the gene matches. The V gene's germline CDR1 is MNHEY and CDR2 SVGAGI. This CDR3 spans 15 amino acids. This CDR3 is CASSYGTGHTGELFF. CDR3 sequence (DNA): TGTGCCAGCAGTTACGGGACAGGCCACACCGGGGAGCTGTTTTTT.

The chain links TRBV5-5 to TRBJ2-3, with 9 positions matching TRBD1. CDR1 and CDR2 (germline): SGHKS, YYEKEE (reference sequence). This CDR3 has 15 amino acids. Germline trimming cut 4 bases from V and 1 base from J; bases unmatched to any gene: 4. Here the CDR3 DNA reads TGTGCCAGCAGCACGGGACAGGGAGGCACAGATACGCAGTATTTT. It specifies CASSTGQGGTDTQYF.

The chain joins TRBV18 to TRBJ2-6, with D perhaps TRBD1 (5 bases). V was cut by 2 bases and J by 2 bases, with 10 bases left in between. The CDR3 runs 16 residues. Germline V CDR1 and CDR2: KGHSH, LQKENI. The CDR3 reads CASSPAGRAGANVLTF. The CDR3 nucleotides read TGTGCCAGCTCACCAGCCGGCAGGGCTGGGGCCAACGTCCTGACTTTC.

The chain uses TRBV7-9 and TRBJ2-3; 7 bases match TRBD2. The CDR3 runs 14 residues. The J segment lost 6 bases and the V segment lost 5 bases, leaving 8 bases of the junction unmatched. Germline CDR1 SEHNR, CDR2 FQNEAQ (reference sequence). CDR3 residues: CASSAGTTMDTQYF. The CDR3 DNA reads TGTGCCAGCAGCGCCGGGACTACTATGGATACGCAGTATTTT. The whole variable domain, remainder taken from reference TRBV7-9 and TRBJ2-3, is DTGVSQNPRHKITKRGQNVTFRCDPISEHNRLYWYRQTLGQGPEFLTYFQNEAQLEKSRLLSDRFSAERPKGSFSTLEIQRTEQGDSAMYLCASSAGTTMDTQYFGPGTRLTVL.

This clone has only one observation. The rearrangement joins TRBV11-3 to TRBJ1-6; D might be TRBD1 (6 bases). Germline CDR1 reads SGHNT; CDR2 reads YENEEA. The ends were cut back, 2 bases at V and 7 bases at J, with 9 bases in the middle. The CDR3 contains 14 residues. The CDR3 sequence: CASSLSQGNSPLHF. The CDR3 DNA follows: TGTGCCAGCAGCTTATCACAGGGCAATTCACCCCTCCACTTT.

The chain links TRBV10-2 to TRBJ2-3; 12 bases fit TRBD2. Germline V gives CDR1 WSHSY, CDR2 SAAADI. V dropped 9 bases and J dropped 2; count of bases not matched to a gene: 9. The CDR3 spans 16 residues. CDR3 residues: CASSKTSGGDTDTQYF. DNA of the CDR3: TGCGCCAGTTCTAAGACTAGCGGGGGAGACACAGATACGCAGTATTTT.

The chain is built from TRBV20-1 and TRBJ2-1, with D hard to call. Between the trimmed V and J ends, which lost 3 bases and 10 bases, there was a span of 16 bases. The CDR3 has 13 residues. Per the germline V gene, CDR1 is DFQATT and CDR2 is SNEGSKA (reference sequence). The CDR3 DNA reads TGCAGTGCTAGTCCGACGGTAAGCGTCGAGCAGTTCTTC. It translates to CSASPTVSVEQFF.

V gene TRBV18 combines with J gene TRBJ2-5; D remains unclear. CDR1 is KGHSH, CDR2 LQKENI, per germline. The CDR3 is 12 amino acids. V lost 3 bases, J lost 1 base, and 3 bases lay in between. Here the CDR3 DNA reads TGTGCCAGCTCACCGCGCCAAGAGACCCAGTACTTC. It codes for CASSPRQETQYF.